This record covers a single T cell receptor (beta chain). This sample is drawn from a study of response to subunit inactivated influenza vaccine. This CDR3 spans 15 amino acids. Unmatched junction bases numbered 7, after V lost 7 bases and J lost 4 bases. The germline CDR1 and CDR2 sequences are SNHLY and FYNNEI. TCRdb re-analysed the RT-PCR reads in MiXCR, keeping a single row per CDR3 protein. Found here are 500,000 to 750,000 distinct CDR3 sequences, 13% to 15% of them singletons; the top ten hold over 8.5%. The sample was PBMCs from blood, taken about 12 days after vaccination. The TCR comes from a man aged 45 to 65 who received an inactivated influenza vaccine. This rearrangement joins TRBV2 to TRBJ2-3; 11 bases are a match to TRBD2. This CDR3 reads CASKRLAGNADTQYF. The CDR3 bases are TGTGCCAGCAAAAGACTAGCGGGAAACGCAGATACGCAGTATTTT.